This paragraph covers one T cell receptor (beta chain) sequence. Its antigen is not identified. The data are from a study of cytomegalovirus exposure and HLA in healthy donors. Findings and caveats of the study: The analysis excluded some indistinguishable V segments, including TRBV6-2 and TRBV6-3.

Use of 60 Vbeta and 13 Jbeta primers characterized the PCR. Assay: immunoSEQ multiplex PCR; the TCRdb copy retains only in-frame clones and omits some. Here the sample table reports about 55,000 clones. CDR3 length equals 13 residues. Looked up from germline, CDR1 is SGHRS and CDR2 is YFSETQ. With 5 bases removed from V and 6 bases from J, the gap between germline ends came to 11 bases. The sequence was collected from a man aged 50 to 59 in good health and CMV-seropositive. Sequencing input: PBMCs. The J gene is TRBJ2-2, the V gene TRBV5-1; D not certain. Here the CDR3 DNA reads TGCGCCAGCAGTATCCGATCGGCCGGGGAGCTGTTTTTT. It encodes CASSIRSAGELFF.